These 28 T cell receptor beta chains came from one sample sequenced in a study of CD8+ T cells in alopecia areata. Extracted from the samples, RNA was reverse transcribed into cDNA to serve as the sequencing template. Sequencing used immunoSEQ multiplex PCR; TCRdb keeps in-frame clones, though not all of them. The profile shows 110,000 to 150,000 clones, 51% of them singletons. The sample in question was CD4+ T cells sorted from blood, obtained at week 0. The source is a human donor with alopecia areata.

The chain uses TRBV29-1 and TRBJ1-1; TRBD1 agrees at 7 bases. The J segment lost 0 bases and the V segment lost 3 bases, leaving 4 bases of the junction unmatched. The CDR3 contains 14 residues. Germline V gene data show CDR1 as SQVTM and CDR2 as ANQGSEA. The CDR3 DNA sequence: TGCAGCGTTGAGCGGGACAGACTGAACACTGAAGCTTTCTTT. Protein: CSVERDRLNTEAFF.

The chain recombines TRBV29-1 with TRBJ2-5; 9 bases agree with TRBD2. This CDR3 is built from 15 residues. Germline values: CDR1 SQVTM, CDR2 ANQGSEA. With 6 bases clipped from V and 4 bases from J, the junction kept 12 bases outside the gene matches. The chain's CDR3 is CSVGQAGGWGETQYF. The DNA for the CDR3 is TGCAGCGTCGGGCAAGCGGGGGGTTGGGGAGAGACCCAGTACTTC.

The gene calls are TRBV5-1 and TRBJ2-5; D is undetermined. V dropped 2 bases and J dropped 0 bases, with 11 bases sitting between them. The CDR3 has 15 residues. Germline V gene sequence: CDR1 SGHRS, CDR2 YFSETQ. CDR3 coding DNA: TGCGCCAGCAGCTTAGCTGGGGTGTACCAAGAGACCCAGTACTTC. Its translation: CASSLAGVYQETQYF.

This clone has only a few counts. The CDR3 nucleotides are TGCAGCGTTGTGTCCCAGGGGAACATTCAGTACTTC. Protein product: CSVVSQGNIQYF. V gene TRBV29-1 combines with J gene TRBJ2-4, with D maybe TRBD1 (6 bases). CDR1 is SQVTM, CDR2 ANQGSEA, per germline. CDR3 length: 12 residues. Trimming removed 4 bases from V and 7 bases from J, with 11 bases in between.

The rearrangement joins TRBV7-3 to TRBJ2-7, with 7 bases identical to TRBD2. Germline values: CDR1 SGHTA, CDR2 FQGTGA. This CDR3 region has 15 residues. The V gene end was trimmed by 2 bases and the J gene end by 2 bases; junction bases not matched to a gene: 6. The CDR3 sequence: CASSLDPSGTYEQYF. CDR3 coding DNA: TGTGCCAGCAGCTTAGATCCTAGCGGCACCTACGAGCAGTACTTC.

V gene TRBV28 combines with J gene TRBJ2-3, with D unresolved. V lost 6 bases and J 5 bases, leaving 15 bases between the germline ends. The CDR3 covers 14 residues. Per the germline V gene, CDR1 is MDHEN and CDR2 is SYDVKM. The CDR3 is CASRPHRPQDTQYF. As DNA, the CDR3 is TGTGCCAGCAGACCTCACAGACCCCAAGATACGCAGTATTTT.

A single count supports this clone. The chain uses TRBV29-1 and TRBJ2-7; 7 bases line up with TRBD2. Germline V CDR1 and CDR2: SQVTM, ANQGSEA. The CDR3 has 14 amino acids. Losses at the gene ends were 6 bases for V and 2 bases for J; bases not matched to a gene: 10. The CDR3 sequence: CSVTGLVGTYEQYF. CDR3 DNA sequence: TGCAGCGTGACTGGACTAGTTGGGACCTACGAGCAGTACTTC.

This sequence joins TRBV7-8 and TRBJ2-1; 11 nucleotides agree with TRBD2. Germline loops: CDR1 SGHVS, CDR2 FQNEAQ. The CDR3 spans 17 residues. The J segment lost 4 bases and the V segment lost 3 bases, leaving 8 bases of the junction unmatched. CDR3 loop: CASSFSGRVKEYNEQFF. In DNA form, the CDR3 reads TGTGCCAGCAGCTTTAGCGGGAGGGTAAAGGAATACAATGAGCAGTTCTTC.

The chain uses TRBV28 and TRBJ1-2, with TRBD1 as a possible D gene (6 bases). The CDR3 has 12 amino acids. The V gene's germline CDR1 is MDHEN and CDR2 SYDVKM. V was clipped by 4 bases and J by 5 bases, with 8 bases between them. CDR3 amino acids: CASSSGQYGYTF. The DNA of the CDR3 is TGTGCCAGCAGTTCTGGACAGTATGGCTACACCTTC.

This sequence joins TRBV23-1 and TRBJ1-1; D perhaps matches TRBD1 (5 bases). TRBV23-1 is an open reading frame whose function is uncertain. CDR3 length: 12 residues. V dropped 8 bases and J dropped 4 bases, with 11 bases sitting between them. The CDR3 reads CASPRGGTEAFF. The CDR3, as DNA: TGCGCCAGCCCCCGGGGGGGCACTGAAGCTTTCTTT.

Here the CDR3 DNA reads TGTGCCAGCAATGGAGGGTCGAGGTACGAGACCCAGTACTTC. This encodes CASNGGSRYETQYF. This chain uses TRBV2 with TRBJ2-5; TRBD2 might be the D (6 bases). Germline V gives CDR1 SNHLY, CDR2 FYNNEI. Trimming stripped 7 bases from V and 5 bases from J, with 17 bases between. CDR3 size: 14 residues.

V is TRBV2 and J is TRBJ1-5; D gene unclear. Per the germline V gene, CDR1 is SNHLY and CDR2 is FYNNEI. CDR3 size: 12 residues. Trimming removed 4 bases from V and 3 bases from J, with 4 bases in between. This chain's CDR3 is CASSVNNQPQHF. In DNA form, the CDR3 reads TGTGCCAGCAGTGTTAACAATCAGCCCCAGCATTTT.

This sequence joins TRBV7-3 and TRBJ2-3; possible D gene TRBD2, 6 bases. The germline V gene encodes CDR1 SGHTA and CDR2 FQGTGA. Trimming pared 3 bases from V and 4 bases from J, leaving 8 bases between. This CDR3 has 13 residues. CDR3 sequence: CASSFGGPDTQYF. The CDR3 bases are TGTGCCAGCAGCTTCGGGGGACCAGATACGCAGTATTTT.

V gene TRBV25-1 combines with J gene TRBJ2-4, with D possibly TRBD1 on 6 matching bases. The CDR3 extends over 15 amino acids. Trimming took 2 bases from V and 0 from J, leaving 8 bases between them. The germline V gene has CDR1 MGHDK and CDR2 SYGVNS. In nucleotides, the CDR3 is TGTGCCAGCAGTGAAACAGGGCTAGCCAAAAACATTCAGTACTTC. This sequence encodes CASSETGLAKNIQYF. The entire variable domain, with the rest obtained from reference TRBV25-1 and TRBJ2-4, is as follows: EADIYQTPRYLVIGTGKKITLECSQTMGHDKMYWYQQDPGMELHLIHYSYGVNSTEKGDLSSESTVSRIRTEHFPLTLESARPSHTSQYLCASSETGLAKNIQYFGAGTRLSVL.

This clone was detected only once. Here the CDR3 DNA reads TGTGCCAGCAGCCAAACGGTAGGCCTAGCGGGAGGGAGCTCCTACGAGCAGTACTTC. As protein: CASSQTVGLAGGSSYEQYF. The rearrangement uses TRBV4-2 and TRBJ2-7; 12 bases map to TRBD2. The germline V gene encodes CDR1 LGHNA and CDR2 YNFKEQ. The CDR3 has 19 residues. The J segment lost 0 bases and the V segment lost 2 bases, leaving 11 bases of the junction unmatched.

V gene TRBV6-5 combines with J gene TRBJ1-5; the D is unclear. Germline-derived CDR1 and CDR2 are MNHEY and SVGAGI. V was shortened by 5 bases and J by 2 bases, with 7 bases between the two germline ends. This CDR3 region has 13 residues. CDR3 sequence (DNA): TGTGCCAGCAGTGTCGGAGGCAATCAGCCCCAGCATTTT. The encoded protein is CASSVGGNQPQHF.

There are a few counts of this clone. The chain couples TRBV4-2 to TRBJ2-1; TRBD2 is a possible D gene (6 bases). The germline V gene has CDR1 LGHNA and CDR2 YNFKEQ. Trimming removed 1 base at V and 5 bases at J, with 15 bases between. The CDR3 covers 16 residues. In nucleotides, the CDR3 is TGTGCCAGCAGCCAAGGGAGTCTAGCGTCTAACAATGAGCAGTTCTTC. This translates into CASSQGSLASNNEQFF.

This clone appeared once. The chain employs TRBV7-8 and TRBJ2-3; 7 nucleotides align to TRBD2. This CDR3 spans 15 amino acids. With V trimmed by 4 bases and J by 1 base, 5 bases remained unmatched. The germline V gene has CDR1 SGHVS and CDR2 FQNEAQ. DNA of the CDR3: TGTGCCAGCAGCTCGATAGCGGGCCGCACAGATACGCAGTATTTT. Translated: CASSSIAGRTDTQYF.

This sequence joins TRBV15 and TRBJ2-3, with D hard to call. CDR1 is LNHNV and CDR2 is YYDKDF in the germline V gene (reference sequence). CDR3 length: 12 amino acids. V gave up 1 base and J gave up 3 bases, with 2 bases separating them. CDR3: CATSRATDTQYF. CDR3 nucleotides: TGTGCCACCAGCAGAGCAACAGATACGCAGTATTTT.

The V gene is TRBV15, the J gene TRBJ2-1; 11 bases line up with TRBD2. This CDR3 has 17 amino acids. The trim removed 1 base at V and 4 bases at J, leaving 6 bases unmatched. Germline lookup yields CDR1 LNHNV and CDR2 YYDKDF (reference sequence). DNA of the CDR3: TGTGCCACCAGCAGAGGTGGTGGGACTAGCGGTTACAATGAGCAGTTCTTC. Translating it yields CATSRGGGTSGYNEQFF.

This clone has only a few counts. This chain joins TRBV29-1 and TRBJ2-5; D uncertain. Germline-derived CDR1 and CDR2 are SQVTM and ANQGSEA. The CDR3 consists of 10 residues. V dropped 0 bases and J dropped 4 bases, with 0 bases sitting between them. The CDR3: CSVEEETQYF. In DNA form, the CDR3 reads TGCAGCGTTGAAGAAGAGACCCAGTACTTC.

V usage is TRBV25-1 and J usage is TRBJ1-2, with 9 bases aligning to TRBD1. Trimming cost V 2 bases and J 2 bases; bases outside gene matches: 3. Looked up from germline, CDR1 is MGHDK and CDR2 is SYGVNS. This CDR3 is 15 amino acids long. CDR3 in DNA: TGTGCCAGCAGTGAAGGGACAGGGTCGAACTATGGCTACACCTTC. Amino acids: CASSEGTGSNYGYTF.

This chain uses TRBV29-1 with TRBJ1-2; the D is unclear. The V gene's germline CDR1 is SQVTM and CDR2 ANQGSEA. This CDR3 region has 14 residues. Trimming stripped 4 bases from V and 0 bases from J, with 12 bases between. The CDR3 DNA is TGCAGCGTTGCGCTTCAGTCTTCTAACTATGGCTACACCTTC. Translated: CSVALQSSNYGYTF.

This clone was seen a handful of times. The CDR3, as DNA: TGTGCCAGCAGCTCGCAGGGGGGTAATGAAAAACTGTTTTTT. It yields the protein CASSSQGGNEKLFF. J is TRBJ1-4 and V is TRBV7-9; TRBD1 matches at 7 bases. Per germline, CDR1 SEHNR and CDR2 FQNEAQ (reference sequence). The CDR3 contains 14 residues. V was clipped by 4 bases and J by 4 bases; unmatched bases: 3.

This chain links TRBV2 with TRBJ2-4, with 8 nucleotides matching TRBD1. With V trimmed by 5 bases and J by 8 bases, 8 bases remained unmatched. Germline assignment: CDR1 SNHLY and CDR2 FYNNEI. This CDR3 region has 14 residues. The CDR3 reads CASSRSNRGDIQYF. In DNA form, the CDR3 reads TGTGCCAGCAGTCGCTCTAACAGGGGGGACATTCAGTACTTC.

The J gene is TRBJ1-5, the V gene TRBV29-1; D is perhaps TRBD1 (6 bases). With 6 bases removed from V and 1 base from J, the gap between germline ends came to 10 bases. The germline V gene encodes CDR1 SQVTM and CDR2 ANQGSEA. CDR3 size: 13 residues. The CDR3 DNA is TGCAGCGTGGGGGCAACCAGCAATCAGCCCCAGCATTTT. Translation: CSVGATSNQPQHF.

This clone has more than one count but fewer than ten. For the CDR3, the DNA is TGTGCCAGCAGACCATACGGCAATCAGCCCCAGCATTTT. Its translation is CASRPYGNQPQHF. The chain is built from TRBV19 and TRBJ1-5; D gene uncertain. The CDR3 contains 13 residues. Germline values: CDR1 LNHDA, CDR2 SQIVND (reference sequence). V lost 9 bases and J 2 bases, leaving 11 bases between the germline ends.

The gene calls are TRBV27 and TRBJ2-1; a possible D gene is TRBD2 (6 bases). The CDR3 loop spans 12 amino acids. Germline V CDR1 and CDR2: MNHEY, SMNVEV (reference sequence). Deletions cut 7 bases from V and 9 bases from J, with 13 bases between. The CDR3 DNA is TGTGCCAGCACGGGAGTGCTTGGTGAGCAGTTCTTC. Translation: CASTGVLGEQFF.